What follows describes a single T cell receptor beta chain. Trimming cost V 2 bases and J 8 bases; bases outside gene matches: 9. The CDR3 contains 15 residues. CDR1 and CDR2 (germline): SGHTA, FQGNSA. The data originate from a study of blood T cell repertoires in COVID-19. Study details: Material from acute and convalescent COVID-19 was sourced from the United States, Italy and Spain. The analysed material was cDNA or gDNA that came from T cells, B-cell-depleted T cells, or PBMCs.

Authors' analysis steps: Reference gene primer amplification gave estimated nucleated cell counts. The assay was immunoSEQ multiplex PCR, and TCRdb's table has in-frame clones only and misses some. D and trimming come from the DNA, and the V and J calls and clone size come from that table. Of about 75,000 clones in the sample, less than 85% were seen once. This chain connects TRBV7-2 to TRBJ2-3, with 8 bases matching TRBD2. The TCR originated in a human donor with acute or convalescent COVID-19. The donor label of this sample is uncertain. The sequenced sample was peripheral blood. The CDR3 region is CASSLYGGGPGTQYF. The CDR3, as DNA: TGTGCCAGCAGCTTATACGGGGGGGGCCCGGGTACGCAGTATTTT.